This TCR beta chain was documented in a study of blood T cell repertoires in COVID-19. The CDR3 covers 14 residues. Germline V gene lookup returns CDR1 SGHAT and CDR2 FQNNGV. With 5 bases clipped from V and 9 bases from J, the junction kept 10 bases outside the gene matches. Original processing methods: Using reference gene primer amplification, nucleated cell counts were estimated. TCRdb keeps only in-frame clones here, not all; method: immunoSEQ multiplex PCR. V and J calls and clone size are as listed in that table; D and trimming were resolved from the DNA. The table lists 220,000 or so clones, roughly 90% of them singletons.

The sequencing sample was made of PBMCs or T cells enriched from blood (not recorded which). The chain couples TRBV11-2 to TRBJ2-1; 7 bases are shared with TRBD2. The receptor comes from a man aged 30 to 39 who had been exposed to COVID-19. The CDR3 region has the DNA TGTGCCAGCAGCCCGAGGCGGGGGAATTTTGAGCAGTTCTTC. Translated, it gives CASSPRRGNFEQFF. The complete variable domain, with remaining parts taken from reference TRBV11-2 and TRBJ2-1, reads EAGVAQSPRYKIIEKRQSVAFWCNPISGHATLYWYQQILGQGPKLLIQFQNNGVVDDSQLPKDRFSAERLKGVDSTLKIQPAKLEDSAVYLCASSPRRGNFEQFFGPGTRLTVL.